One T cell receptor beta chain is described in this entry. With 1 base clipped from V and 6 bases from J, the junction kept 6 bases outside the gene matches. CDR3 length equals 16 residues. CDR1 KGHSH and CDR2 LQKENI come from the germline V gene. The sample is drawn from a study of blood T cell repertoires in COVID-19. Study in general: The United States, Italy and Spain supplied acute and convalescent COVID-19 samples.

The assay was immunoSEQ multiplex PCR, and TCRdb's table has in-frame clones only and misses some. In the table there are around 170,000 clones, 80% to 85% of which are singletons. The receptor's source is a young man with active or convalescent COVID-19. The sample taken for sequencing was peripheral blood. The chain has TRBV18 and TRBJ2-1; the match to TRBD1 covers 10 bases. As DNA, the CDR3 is TGTGCCAGCTCACCACAGGACAGGGGGTGGGTCAATGAGCAGTTCTTC. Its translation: CASSPQDRGWVNEQFF.